This record covers a single T cell receptor beta chain. Sequencing was performed with immunoSEQ multiplex PCR; in TCRdb, only in-frame clones are kept and a portion is missing. The table includes some 50,000 clones, 94% detected once. These data belong to a study of technical replicates of blood from several donors. Unmatched junction bases numbered 7, after V lost 7 bases and J lost 7 bases. Germline CDR1 ENHRY, CDR2 SYGVKD. CDR3 length: 14 amino acids. This sequence originates from a human donor in good health. The genes are TRBV10-3 and TRBJ2-2; TRBD1 agrees at 9 bases. Specimen: T cells isolated from PBMCs. This CDR3 reads CAITGQGISGELFF. Here the CDR3 DNA reads TGTGCCATCACGGGACAGGGTATTAGCGGGGAGCTGTTTTTT.